This T cell receptor beta chain derives from a study of cytomegalovirus exposure and HLA in healthy donors. Study observations and caveats: In a later analysis, TCR beta V- and J-gene trimming showed a link to a missense DCLRE1C variant.

The PCR employed 60 Vbeta primers together with 13 Jbeta primers. Assay: immunoSEQ multiplex PCR; the TCRdb copy retains only in-frame clones and omits some. Of roughly 200,000 clones listed, 75% to 90% are singletons. As regards this clone: Its antigen is still unknown.

The sequenced material came from PBMCs. The receptor comes from a woman younger than 45 in good health and CMV-seronegative.

The CDR3 DNA follows: TGCAGCGGGGGGGGACTAGCGGGAACCCAAACGAAGACCCAGTACTTC. Translated, it gives CSGGGLAGTQTKTQYF. This sequence joins TRBV29-1 and TRBJ2-5; 13 nucleotides match TRBD2. Losses at the gene ends were 7 bases for V and 6 bases for J; bases not matched to a gene: 14. This CDR3 comprises 16 residues. The germline gives CDR1 SQVTM, CDR2 ANQGSEA.